This T cell receptor (beta chain) was profiled in a study of cytomegalovirus exposure and HLA in healthy donors. General study findings and limits: Cytomegalovirus-associated status was assigned to around 160 TCR beta chains. Three CMV-associated chains were confirmed in vitro to be specific for CMV antigens. Most TCR sequences were uncommon, yet certain public TCRs appeared in many donors. Later, an analysis found that TCR clusters from the first cohort tended to co-occur in the approximately 130 validation repertoires.

About this clone itself: Its antigen is undetermined. This specimen includes other DNA sequences encoding the same CDR3.

TCRdb's table, derived via immunoSEQ multiplex PCR, lists solely in-frame clones and lacks some. The sample shows some 350,000 clones, about nine tenths of them seen only once. The TCR sequence derives from a woman aged 25 to 45 in good health and CMV-seropositive. Input material: PBMCs.

This chain's CDR3 is CASSPRGLAGVETQYF. Written as DNA, the CDR3 is TGTGCCAGCAGTCCCCGGGGACTAGCGGGGGTCGAGACCCAGTACTTC. The gene calls are TRBV27 and TRBJ2-5; 14 nucleotides match TRBD2. Looked up from germline, CDR1 is MNHEY and CDR2 is SMNVEV (reference sequence). V shed 5 bases and J 5 bases; nucleotides not matched to a gene: 7. The CDR3 spans 16 residues.